These 16 T cell receptor beta chains were sequenced from one sample in a study of CD8+ T cells in alopecia areata. Isolated RNA was reverse transcribed into cDNA used as the sequencing template. Using immunoSEQ multiplex PCR, the repertoire was profiled, and TCRdb retains in-frame clones only, with some absent. The sample carries 85,000 to 110,000 clones, approximately 60% recorded once. The sample consisted of CD4+ T cells sorted from blood. The receptors here all came from a human donor in good health.

In its sample, this clone was seen many times. The genes are TRBV5-4 and TRBJ1-1; perhaps TRBD1 as D (6 bases). V lost 3 bases, J lost 2 bases, and 14 bases lay in between. CDR3 length equals 15 residues. Germline-derived CDR1 and CDR2 are SGHNT and YYREEE (reference sequence). DNA for the CDR3: TGTGCCAGCAGCTCACCGACAGGTACAAACACTGAAGCTTTCTTT. As protein: CASSSPTGTNTEAFF. Full variable domain (rest looked up from reference TRBV5-4 and TRBJ1-1): ETGVTQSPTHLIKTRGQQVTLRCSSQSGHNTVSWYQQALGQGPQFIFQYYREEENGRGNFPPRFSGLQFPNYSSELNVNALELDDSALYLCASSSPTGTNTEAFFGQGTRLTVV.

This clone was found a few times. This chain uses TRBV30 with TRBJ1-6; 9 bases are shared with TRBD1. J gave up 11 bases and V 1 base, and 9 bases lay outside the gene matches. The germline V gene has CDR1 GTSNPN and CDR2 SVGIG (reference sequence). CDR3 size: 15 residues. The CDR3 sequence: CAWSDRDRDWTPLHF. CDR3 bases: TGTGCCTGGAGTGACCGGGACAGGGACTGGACACCCCTCCACTTT.

The chain links TRBV6-6 to TRBJ2-1; TRBD1 agrees at 7 bases. CDR3 length: 15 residues. The germline V gene encodes CDR1 MNHNY and CDR2 SVGAGI (reference sequence). V dropped 0 bases and J dropped 8; count of bases not matched to a gene: 7. Here the CDR3 DNA reads TGTGCCAGCAGTTACTCGAAAGGGCAGGGGGATGAGCAGTTCTTC. It yields the protein CASSYSKGQGDEQFF.

This sequence joins TRBV7-9 and TRBJ2-6; D possibly corresponds to TRBD2 (5 bases). The CDR3 covers 14 residues. The ends were cut back, 5 bases at V and 9 bases at J, with 14 bases in the middle. The germline V gene encodes CDR1 SEHNR and CDR2 FQNEAQ (reference sequence). The CDR3 here is CASSPPDRGNVLTF. The CDR3 DNA is TGTGCCAGCAGCCCCCCCGACCGGGGCAACGTCCTGACTTTC.

The chain carries TRBV29-1 and TRBJ2-5; tentatively, D is TRBD2 (6 bases). Germline values: CDR1 SQVTM, CDR2 ANQGSEA. The V end lost 2 bases, the J end lost 5 bases, and 12 bases lay between the germline ends. The CDR3 has 13 amino acids. CDR3 amino acids: CSVEPGERETQYF. In nucleotides, the CDR3 is TGCAGCGTTGAACCGGGGGAGCGGGAGACCCAGTACTTC.

This chain joins TRBV19 and TRBJ1-1; 9 bases agree with TRBD1. Germline loops: CDR1 LNHDA, CDR2 SQIVND (reference sequence). The CDR3 covers 16 residues. J lost 0 bases, V lost 3 bases, and 5 bases had no gene match. Here the CDR3 reads CASSIRGTGLNTEAFF. Here the CDR3 DNA reads TGTGCCAGTAGTATCAGAGGGACAGGGTTGAACACTGAAGCTTTCTTT.

This clone was found many times. Within the sample, other DNA sequences also encode this same CDR3. DNA of the CDR3: TGTGCCAGCTCACCAGGGCAGAACACTGAAGCTTTCTTT. Translating gives CASSPGQNTEAFF. J is TRBJ1-1 and V is TRBV18; D is undetermined. Germline-derived CDR1 and CDR2 are KGHSH and LQKENI. The CDR3 has 13 amino acids. Trimming took 2 bases from V and 1 from J, leaving 5 bases between them.

This clone was counted only a few times. The chain links TRBV5-1 to TRBJ2-5; D is unresolved. The V gene lost 3 bases and the J gene lost 1 base, with 10 bases spanning the gap. The CDR3 totals 14 residues. Germline CDR1 reads SGHRS; CDR2 reads YFSETQ. CDR3 loop: CASSYTGPQETQYF. In DNA, the CDR3 is TGCGCCAGCAGCTATACCGGGCCCCAAGAGACCCAGTACTTC.

This clone was counted only a few times. The gene calls are TRBV29-1 and TRBJ2-7, with D perhaps TRBD1 (6 bases). The CDR3 extends over 14 amino acids. Trimming took off 0 bases at V and 1 base at J, with 10 bases between the two ends. Germline-derived CDR1 and CDR2 are SQVTM and ANQGSEA. The CDR3 region is CSVEDQGGSYEQYF. The CDR3 DNA follows: TGCAGCGTTGAAGATCAAGGGGGATCCTACGAGCAGTACTTC.

This clone was seen just once. This chain connects TRBV7-2 to TRBJ2-3; D is undetermined. The CDR3 contains 15 residues. The germline V gene has CDR1 SGHTA and CDR2 FQGNSA. V was cut by 2 bases and J by 0 bases, with 9 bases left in between. The CDR3 here is CASSLNYLSTDTQYF. The CDR3 DNA reads as TGTGCCAGCAGCTTAAACTACCTTAGCACAGATACGCAGTATTTT.

This clone was observed a handful of times. This chain joins TRBV28 and TRBJ1-2, with a possible D match to TRBD1 (5 bases). This CDR3 region has 12 residues. Germline CDR1 MDHEN, CDR2 SYDVKM. The CDR3: CLTGVVNYGYTF. For the CDR3, the DNA is TGTCTCACGGGGGTAGTTAACTATGGCTACACCTTC.

The rearrangement links TRBV23-1 to TRBJ1-1; tentatively, D is TRBD1 (5 bases). TRBV23-1 is placed among ORFs of uncertain function. CDR3 length equals 16 residues. V was cut by 0 bases and J by 1 base, with 12 bases left in between. CDR3 sequence (DNA): TGCGCCAGCAGTCAATCGGGGCCTAACCAGAACACTGAAGCTTTCTTT. It yields the protein CASSQSGPNQNTEAFF.

The chain recombines TRBV19 with TRBJ1-1; the D gene is possibly TRBD1 (5 bases). The CDR3 runs to 15 residues. The germline V and J ends were trimmed by 5 bases and 2 bases, with 15 bases remaining between them. Germline V gene data show CDR1 as LNHDA and CDR2 as SQIVND (reference sequence). CDR3 residues: CASSRQPVPNTEAFF. As DNA, the CDR3 is TGTGCCAGTAGTCGACAGCCAGTACCAAACACTGAAGCTTTCTTT.

A single count supports this clone. The rearrangement links TRBV30 to TRBJ2-2, with 10 bases aligning to TRBD2. Germline assignment: CDR1 GTSNPN and CDR2 SVGIG (reference sequence). Unmatched junction bases numbered 9, after V lost 0 bases and J lost 5 bases. This CDR3 is 17 amino acids long. The CDR3 DNA sequence: TGTGCCTGGAGTGTACTGAGCGGGGGGGCACAAACCGGGGAGCTGTTTTTT. Residues: CAWSVLSGGAQTGELFF. The variable domain in full, with the rest retrieved from reference TRBV30 and TRBJ2-2, is SQTIHQWPATLVQPVGSPLSLECTVEGTSNPNLYWYRQAAGRGLQLLFYSVGIGQISSEVPQNLSASRPQDRQFILSSKKLLLSDSGFYLCAWSVLSGGAQTGELFFGEGSRLTVL.

This chain uses TRBV7-9 with TRBJ2-1; 9 nucleotides agree with TRBD1. The CDR3 contains 15 residues. Per germline, CDR1 SEHNR and CDR2 FQNEAQ (reference sequence). Germline trimming cut 4 bases from V and 2 bases from J; bases unmatched to any gene: 3. The CDR3 bases are TGTGCCAGCAGCTCTACAGGGGGCCCCTACAATGAGCAGTTCTTC. It encodes CASSSTGGPYNEQFF.

V is TRBV18 and J is TRBJ2-1, with 11 nucleotides matching TRBD2. CDR1 is KGHSH and CDR2 is LQKENI in the germline V gene. V was pared by 6 bases and J by 11 bases, with 3 bases of the junction left unmatched. The length of the CDR3 is 12 residues. Here the CDR3 DNA reads TGTGCCAGCTCCCCTAGCGGGGGGCAGCAGTTCTTC. This codes for CASSPSGGQQFF.